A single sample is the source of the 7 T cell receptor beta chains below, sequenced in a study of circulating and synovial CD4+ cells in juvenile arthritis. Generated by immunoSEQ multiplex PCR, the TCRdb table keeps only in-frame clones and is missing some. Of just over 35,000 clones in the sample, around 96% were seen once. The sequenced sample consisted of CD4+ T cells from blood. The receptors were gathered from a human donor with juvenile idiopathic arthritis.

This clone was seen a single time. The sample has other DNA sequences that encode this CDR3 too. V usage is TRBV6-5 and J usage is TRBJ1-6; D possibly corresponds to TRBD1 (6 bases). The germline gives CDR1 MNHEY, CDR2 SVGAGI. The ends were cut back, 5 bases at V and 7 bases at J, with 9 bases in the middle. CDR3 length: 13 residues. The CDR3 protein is CASSPGTNSPLHF. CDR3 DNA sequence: TGTGCCAGCAGTCCGGGGACAAATTCACCCCTCCACTTT.

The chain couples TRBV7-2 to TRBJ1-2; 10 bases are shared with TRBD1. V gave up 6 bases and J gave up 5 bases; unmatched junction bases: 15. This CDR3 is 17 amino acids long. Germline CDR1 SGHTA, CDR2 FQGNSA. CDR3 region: CASRNRTGGPGGYGYTF. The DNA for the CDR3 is TGTGCCAGCAGGAACAGGACAGGGGGACCCGGGGGGTATGGCTACACCTTC. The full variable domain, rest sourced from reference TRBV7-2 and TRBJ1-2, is GAGVSQSPSNKVTEKGKDVELRCDPISGHTALYWYRQSLGQGLEFLIYFQGNSAPDKSGLPSDRFSAERTGGSVSTLTIQRTQQEDSAVYLCASRNRTGGPGGYGYTFGSGTRLTVV.

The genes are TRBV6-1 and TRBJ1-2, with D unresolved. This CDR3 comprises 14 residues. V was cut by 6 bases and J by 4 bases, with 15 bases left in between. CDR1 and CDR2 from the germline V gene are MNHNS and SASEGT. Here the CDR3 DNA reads TGTGCCAGCAGCAACAGCATTGCCTTCTATGGCTACACCTTC. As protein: CASSNSIAFYGYTF.

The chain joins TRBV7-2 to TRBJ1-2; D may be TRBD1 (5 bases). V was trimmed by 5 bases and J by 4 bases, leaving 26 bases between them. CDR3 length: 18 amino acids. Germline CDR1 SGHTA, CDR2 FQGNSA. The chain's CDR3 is CASSKGMGQIQSPYGYTF. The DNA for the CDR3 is TGTGCCAGCAGCAAGGGGATGGGTCAAATCCAGTCCCCCTATGGCTACACCTTC.

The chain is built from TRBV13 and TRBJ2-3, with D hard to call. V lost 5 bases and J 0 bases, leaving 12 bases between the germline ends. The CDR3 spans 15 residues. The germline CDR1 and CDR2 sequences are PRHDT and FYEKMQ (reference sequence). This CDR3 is CASSRQTFSTDTQYF. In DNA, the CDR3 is TGTGCCAGCAGCCGCCAGACATTTAGCACAGATACGCAGTATTTT. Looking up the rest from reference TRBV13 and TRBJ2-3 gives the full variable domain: AAGVIQSPRHLIKEKRETATLKCYPIPRHDTVYWYQQGPGQDPQFLISFYEKMQSDKGSIPDRFSAQQFSDYHSELNMSSLELGDSALYFCASSRQTFSTDTQYFGPGTRLTVL.

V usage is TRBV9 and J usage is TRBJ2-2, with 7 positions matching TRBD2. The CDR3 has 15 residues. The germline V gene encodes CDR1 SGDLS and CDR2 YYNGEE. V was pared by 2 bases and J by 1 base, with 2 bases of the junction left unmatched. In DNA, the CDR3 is TGTGCCAGCAGCGTTATAGCGGGGAACACCGGGGAGCTGTTTTTT. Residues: CASSVIAGNTGELFF.

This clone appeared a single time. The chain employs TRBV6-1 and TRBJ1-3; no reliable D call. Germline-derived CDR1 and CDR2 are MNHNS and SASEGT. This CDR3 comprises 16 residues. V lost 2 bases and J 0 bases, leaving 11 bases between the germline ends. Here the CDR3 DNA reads TGTGCCAGCAGTGAAATCTGGGGAGACTCTGGAAACACCATATATTTT. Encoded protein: CASSEIWGDSGNTIYF.